The clone carrying this T cell receptor beta chain occurred once. This sample is drawn from a study of blood T cell repertoires in COVID-19. About the study: Samples taken during acute and convalescent COVID-19 were collected in the United States, Italy and Spain. Sample material is recorded as cDNA or gDNA derived from T cells, B-cell-depleted T cells, or PBMCs.

Patients at the Seattle site were enrolled during active infection and followed longitudinally. In the original workflow: Amplification of reference gene primers provided the estimated nucleated cell counts. The table came from immunoSEQ multiplex PCR; TCRdb's copy has only in-frame clones and leaves some out. V and J calls and clone size are given by that table; D and trimming were obtained from the DNA. The table records roughly 120,000 clones, 80% to 95% of them present only once. Germline V gives CDR1 SGHTA, CDR2 FQGNSA. Trimming removed 1 base at V and 0 bases at J, with 10 bases between. CDR3 length: 15 residues.

The sample taken for sequencing was peripheral blood. The chain employs TRBV7-2 and TRBJ2-7; D perhaps matches TRBD2 (6 bases). This sequence originates from a man between 50 and 59 years old with COVID-19, enrolled during active disease. The CDR3 DNA reads as TGTGCCAGCAGCTTAGAACCCGGGAGCTCCTACGAGCAGTACTTC. This sequence encodes CASSLEPGSSYEQYF.